Each of the 16 T cell receptor beta chains below was sequenced from the same sample in a study of shared clonotypes between healthy human individuals. Profiled with immunoSEQ multiplex PCR; TCRdb holds only in-frame clones, not every one. The sample has 2.3 million or so clones; 80% to 95% are singletons. Sequencing was done on a sample of naive CD4+ T cells from PBMCs. Subset defined: CD45RA+ positively selected. These receptors came from a young man in good health. Some clones in this sample may be carry-over from other donors' samples.

The chain links TRBV28 to TRBJ2-5, with D possibly matching TRBD2 (6 bases). Trimming pared 8 bases from V and 5 bases from J, leaving 21 bases between. The length of the CDR3 is 15 residues. CDR1 is MDHEN and CDR2 is SYDVKM in the germline V gene. The CDR3 nucleotides read TGTGCCAGCTACGTTAGCGGAGCAAGAGGGGAGACCCAGTACTTC. Translated, it gives CASYVSGARGETQYF.

Only one count was recorded for this clone. The chain carries TRBV19 and TRBJ1-2; D possibly corresponds to TRBD1 (5 bases). This CDR3 is 13 amino acids long. CDR1 LNHDA and CDR2 SQIVND come from the germline V gene (reference sequence). The V and J ends lost 7 bases and 8 bases respectively, with 17 bases between them. The CDR3 bases are TGTGCCAGTACCCCCCGCAGGGCTCGAGGCTACACCTTC. It specifies CASTPRRARGYTF. Based on the CDR3 plus reference TRBV19 and TRBJ1-2, the full variable domain is DGGITQSPKYLFRKEGQNVTLSCEQNLNHDAMYWYRQDPGQGLRLIYYSQIVNDFQKGDIAEGYSVSREKKESFPLTVTSAQKNPTAFYLCASTPRRARGYTFGSGTRLTVV.

The table lists this clone with a few counts. The rearrangement links TRBV7-9 to TRBJ1-2; D is unclear. V lost 2 bases, J lost 4 bases, and 5 bases lay in between. This CDR3 has 12 residues. Germline V gives CDR1 SEHNR, CDR2 FQNEAQ (reference sequence). CDR3 region: CASSLSVYGYTF. The CDR3 DNA reads as TGTGCCAGCAGCTTATCCGTCTATGGCTACACCTTC. The full variable domain, its missing parts supplied by reference TRBV7-9 and TRBJ1-2, is DTGVSQNPRHKITKRGQNVTFRCDPISEHNRLYWYRQTLGQGPEFLTYFQNEAQLEKSRLLSDRFSAERPKGSFSTLEIQRTEQGDSAMYLCASSLSVYGYTFGSGTRLTVV.

This clone was detected once. This chain links TRBV19 with TRBJ2-1; no definite D call. V was shortened by 3 bases and J by 4 bases, with 10 bases between the two germline ends. The CDR3 is 14 residues long. CDR1 LNHDA and CDR2 SQIVND come from the germline V gene (reference sequence). CDR3 nucleotide sequence: TGTGCCAGTAGTATCGGTCACCCTTACAATGAGCAGTTCTTC. Encoded protein: CASSIGHPYNEQFF.

This clone was detected once. V and J are TRBV9 and TRBJ2-7; 7 bases match TRBD2. Germline assignment: CDR1 SGDLS and CDR2 YYNGEE. This CDR3 is built from 15 residues. The ends lost 4 bases at V and 3 bases at J; junction bases unmatched: 10. CDR3 sequence reads: CASSPSLGGSYEQYF. The CDR3, as DNA: TGTGCCAGCAGCCCTTCCTTGGGGGGGAGCTACGAGCAGTACTTC.

The rearrangement uses TRBV2 and TRBJ2-3; 7 bases match TRBD2. Losses at the gene ends were 8 bases for V and 0 bases for J; bases not matched to a gene: 5. The CDR3 is made up of 14 amino acids. CDR1 and CDR2 (germline): SNHLY, FYNNEI. The CDR3 protein is CASLARESTDTQYF. The CDR3 region has the DNA TGTGCCAGCCTTGCGCGGGAGAGCACAGATACGCAGTATTTT.

This sequence joins TRBV7-9 and TRBJ1-5; 7 bases are shared with TRBD1. Germline CDR1 is SEHNR and CDR2 is FQNEAQ (reference sequence). V lost 1 base to trimming and J lost 1 base; unmatched junction nucleotides: 4. The CDR3 covers 16 residues. CDR3 in DNA: TGTGCCAGCAGCTTAGAGGGCAGGGGGAGCAATCAGCCCCAGCATTTT. Protein: CASSLEGRGSNQPQHF.

This clone appeared a single time. This chain uses TRBV6-5 with TRBJ2-5, with unresolved D. The CDR3 has 14 residues. Trimming cost V 0 bases and J 5 bases, with 10 bases left between them. Germline loops: CDR1 MNHEY, CDR2 SVGAGI. As DNA, the CDR3 is TGTGCCAGCAGTTACTCTGCCCAAAGGGAGACCCAGTACTTC. Its protein is CASSYSAQRETQYF.

The chain recombines TRBV7-3 with TRBJ2-1; D call uncertain. This CDR3 has 13 amino acids. Germline V gene lookup returns CDR1 SGHTA and CDR2 FQGTGA. V was trimmed by 0 bases and J by 9 bases, leaving 9 bases between them. DNA for the CDR3: TGTGCCAGCAGCTTAACGCTTAATCTTGAGCAGTTCTTC. Translation gives CASSLTLNLEQFF.

The chain recombines TRBV5-1 with TRBJ2-7; the match to TRBD2 covers 8 bases. The CDR3 totals 15 residues. Germline trimming cut 3 bases from V and 5 bases from J; bases unmatched to any gene: 10. CDR1 is SGHRS and CDR2 is YFSETQ in the germline V gene. CDR3 region: CASSSAGTRVDEQYF. CDR3 in DNA: TGCGCCAGCAGCTCCGCCGGGACTAGAGTCGACGAGCAGTACTTC.

The V gene is TRBV7-8, the J gene TRBJ1-3; D perhaps matches TRBD1 (6 bases). The CDR3 loop spans 15 amino acids. V was pared by 1 base and J by 4 bases, with 11 bases between. Germline loops: CDR1 SGHVS, CDR2 FQNEAQ. The CDR3 sequence is CASSLGTELGNTIYF. CDR3 DNA sequence: TGTGCCAGCAGCTTAGGGACAGAACTAGGAAACACCATATATTTT.

The V and J genes are TRBV28 and TRBJ2-2, with D perhaps TRBD2 (5 bases). CDR1 is MDHEN, CDR2 SYDVKM, per germline. With 4 bases removed from V and 7 bases from J, the gap between germline ends came to 7 bases. CDR3 size: 12 residues. For the CDR3, the DNA is TGTGCCAGCAGTTACGAGGGCGGGGAGCTGTTTTTT. This encodes CASSYEGGELFF.

The chain has TRBV7-8 and TRBJ2-3; 9 bases align to TRBD2. Germline assignment: CDR1 SGHVS and CDR2 FQNEAQ. CDR3 size: 14 residues. The trim removed 5 bases at V and 1 base at J, leaving 1 base unmatched. The CDR3 DNA reads TGTGCCAGCAGCCGGACTAGCGGCACAGATACGCAGTATTTT. Its translation: CASSRTSGTDTQYF.

V is TRBV27 and J is TRBJ1-2; D possibly corresponds to TRBD1 (5 bases). The V end was cut by 4 bases, the J end by 7 bases, with 16 bases between. CDR1 MNHEY and CDR2 SMNVEV come from the germline V gene (reference sequence). CDR3 length equals 14 residues. The chain's CDR3 is CASSSPAGSSGYTF. The DNA for the CDR3 is TGTGCCAGCAGTTCGCCGGCAGGGTCGTCTGGCTACACCTTC.

The J gene is TRBJ1-2, the V gene TRBV5-4; 10 bases match TRBD1. The CDR3 is 15 residues long. V lost 4 bases and J lost 4; bases outside the gene matches: 7. Germline V gives CDR1 SGHNT, CDR2 YYREEE (reference sequence). The CDR3 DNA follows: TGTGCCAGCAGCCCCGGACAGGGGGGGTTCTATGGCTACACCTTC. This translates into CASSPGQGGFYGYTF.

This clone was observed once. The chain carries TRBV5-1 and TRBJ2-5; either TRBD1 or TRBD2 may fit D (6 bases each). Trimming took off 0 bases at V and 0 bases at J, with 21 bases between the two ends. The CDR3 runs 19 residues. In germline, CDR1 is SGHRS, CDR2 YFSETQ. The CDR3 DNA reads as TGCGCCAGCAGCTTGGGCCCCTTTTCCAGGGGAGGCAACCAAGAGACCCAGTACTTC. This encodes CASSLGPFSRGGNQETQYF.